The rows below give T cell receptor beta chains drawn from one sample of a study of T-cell memory formation after mild COVID-19. MiXCR was run by TCRdb on the 5' RACE reads, yielding one entry per CDR3 protein. The sample contains about 110,000 distinct CDR3 sequences, roughly 12% of which appear only once. Sequencing was performed on PBMCs or a T cell subset sorted from them (not recorded which). Receptor source: an adult woman who had mild COVID-19 (a few samples of this study predate the infection). Cell type and time point are not known. Each CDR3 is given with its conserved first and last residue. D genes are given only for firm matches. The listing skips clone size in some rows; elsewhere it reads once, few, many or a size class.

size: few
J: TRBJ2-1
V: TRBV9
length: 14
D: .
DNA: TGTGCCTCCTCCCCGGGCGGGTTTAGCAATGAGCAGTTCTTC
CDR3: CASSPGGFSNEQFF

size: few
J: TRBJ1-6
V: TRBV10-3
length: 17
D: .
DNA: TGTGCCATCAGTGAGTCGCGGACGAGCTCCTATAATTCACCCCTCCACTTT
CDR3: CAISESRTSSYNSPLHF

size: many
J: TRBJ2-1
V: TRBV20-1
length: 17
D: TRBD2
DNA: TGCAGTGCCCTGACAGCGGGGGAACCCTACTCCTACAATGAGCAGTTCTTC
CDR3: CSALTAGEPYSYNEQFF

size: few
J: TRBJ2-7
V: TRBV4-3
length: 15
D: .
DNA: TGCGCCAGCAGCCAGAGCCCAGGGGTCCCCTACGAGCAGTACTTC
CDR3: CASSQSPGVPYEQYF

size: many
J: TRBJ2-5
V: TRBV29-1
length: 14
D: TRBD1
DNA: TGCAGCGTTGATTGGACAGGGGTCGGAAAGACCCAGTACTTC
CDR3: CSVDWTGVGKTQYF

size: .
J: TRBJ2-7
V: TRBV7-9
length: 13
D: TRBD2
DNA: TGTGCCAGCAGCTTCAGCGGGGCCTACGAGCAGTACTTC
CDR3: CASSFSGAYEQYF

size: .
J: TRBJ1-2
V: TRBV5-1
length: 13
D: .
DNA: TGCGCCAGCAGCCAGACAGATAACTATGGCTACACCTTC
CDR3: CASSQTDNYGYTF

size: .
J: TRBJ2-2
V: TRBV7-3
length: 12
D: .
DNA: TGTGCCAGCAGCTACGACGGCCTGGAGCTGTTTTTT
CDR3: CASSYDGLELFF

size: few
J: TRBJ2-1
V: TRBV18
length: 12
D: .
DNA: TGTGCCAGCCGACTAGCCTACAATGAGCAGTTCTTC
CDR3: CASRLAYNEQFF

size: few
J: TRBJ1-1
V: TRBV7-8
length: 20
D: .
DNA: TGTGCCAGCAGCCCAGACCCTAGCGGGGGGCGGGTTGGGCTCGGCACTGAAGCTTTCTTT
CDR3: CASSPDPSGGRVGLGTEAFF

size: .
J: TRBJ1-2
V: TRBV7-9
length: 20
D: .
DNA: TGTGCCAGCAGCTCACCATTAGACCCGACGGTCTCAGCGGATTTTTATGGCTACACCTTC
CDR3: CASSSPLDPTVSADFYGYTF

size: many
J: TRBJ2-2
V: TRBV7-6
length: 12
D: .
DNA: TGTGCCAGCAGCGTCACTCCAGGAAAGCTGTTTTTT
CDR3: CASSVTPGKLFF

size: .
J: TRBJ2-4
V: TRBV5-4
length: 16
D: .
DNA: TGTGCCAGCAGCTTGGGGGTACCTCAAGCCAAAAACATTCAGTACTTC
CDR3: CASSLGVPQAKNIQYF

size: .
J: TRBJ2-1
V: TRBV7-6
length: 15
D: .
DNA: TGTGCCAGCAGCTTAGAAGCGGCAAACTACAATGAGCAGTTCTTC
CDR3: CASSLEAANYNEQFF

size: .
J: TRBJ2-5
V: TRBV7-8
length: 17
D: TRBD2
DNA: TGTGCCAGCAGCTTAGCGCTGGTTAGCCGGGAGGACGAGACCCAGTACTTC
CDR3: CASSLALVSREDETQYF

size: few
J: TRBJ2-7
V: TRBV6-5
length: 15
D: .
DNA: TGTGCCAGCAGTCACGATCAAAGTACCTCCTACGAGCAGTACTTC
CDR3: CASSHDQSTSYEQYF

size: few
J: TRBJ2-2
V: TRBV5-1
length: 16
D: .
DNA: TGCGCCAGCAGCTTGGCGGTTGGAGCCTACACCGGGGAGCTGTTTTTT
CDR3: CASSLAVGAYTGELFF

size: many
J: TRBJ2-3
V: TRBV30
length: 16
D: .
DNA: TGTGCCTGGAGTGTTTTCGGGACGGCTCCCCCAGATACGCAGTATTTT
CDR3: CAWSVFGTAPPDTQYF